A single sample is the source of the 21 T cell receptor beta chains below, sequenced in a study of T-cell reconstitution after alpha-beta-depleted transplantation in children. Using unique molecular identifiers, the investigators prepared the TCRbeta library. Each CDR3 protein is one row after TCRdb ran MiXCR on the PCR reads. The table has fewer than 750,000 distinct CDR3 sequences, roughly 24% seen once. This specimen was PBMCs, mostly from graft donor cells, taken 360 days after TCRalphabeta/CD19-depleted stem cell transplant. All receptors come from a boy under two years old who had a stem cell transplant for acute myeloid leukemia, so the T cells may come from the graft donor.

This chain connects TRBV5-1 to TRBJ2-1, with D possibly matching TRBD2 (6 bases). The germline V gene has CDR1 SGHRS and CDR2 YFSETQ. This CDR3 contains 16 residues. Deletions cut 0 bases from V and 3 bases from J, with 13 bases between. The DNA for the CDR3 is TGCGCCAGCAGCTTGGTAGGTAGCGGAGACTACAATGAGCAGTTCTTC. It translates to CASSLVGSGDYNEQFF.

The CDR3 reads CASSLMGGTEQFF. CDR3 sequence (DNA): TGTGCCAGCAGCTTAATGGGAGGAACAGAGCAGTTCTTC. This sequence joins TRBV7-3 and TRBJ2-1; possibly TRBD2 for D (6 bases). The length of the CDR3 is 13 residues. Trimming took 1 base from V and 10 from J, leaving 11 bases between them. In germline, CDR1 is SGHTA, CDR2 FQGTGA.

This clonotype was seen ten or more times. In DNA form, the CDR3 reads TGCGCCAGCAGCTTAACCCTTCAGGGGGTAAGAATCACAGATACGCAGTATTTT. Protein sequence: CASSLTLQGVRITDTQYF. V gene TRBV4-1 combines with J gene TRBJ2-3; 7 bases map to TRBD1. The germline V gene encodes CDR1 MGHRA and CDR2 YSYEKL. CDR3 size: 18 residues. The V gene end was trimmed by 5 bases and the J gene end by 2 bases; junction bases not matched to a gene: 16.

The chain links TRBV24-1 to TRBJ2-1; 9 bases are a match to TRBD1. This CDR3 has 18 amino acids. Germline loops: CDR1 KGHDR, CDR2 SFDVKD. Trimming took 0 bases from V and 6 from J; bases not matched to a gene: 11. CDR3 amino acids: CATSDLGTGFRQVNEQFF. The CDR3 nucleotides are TGTGCCACCAGTGATTTGGGGACAGGGTTCCGGCAGGTCAATGAGCAGTTCTTC.

This clonotype was detected a few times. The chain employs TRBV11-3 and TRBJ2-2; the D is unclear. The germline CDR1 and CDR2 sequences are SGHNT and YENEEA. The CDR3 consists of 14 residues. The ends were cut back, 3 bases at V and 1 base at J, with 6 bases in the middle. CDR3 in DNA: TGTGCCAGCAGCTTTTGGGGGAACACCGGGGAGCTGTTTTTT. Its protein product is CASSFWGNTGELFF.

This clonotype has just a few counts. The chain uses TRBV12-3 or TRBV12-4 and TRBJ2-3; D is perhaps TRBD2 (5 bases). This CDR3 has 16 residues. The V end lost 2 bases, the J end lost 4 bases, and 16 bases lay between the germline ends. The CDR3 nucleotides are TGTGCCAGCAGTTTAAGTCCCCTACTAGTTTCAGATACGCAGTATTTT. This encodes CASSLSPLLVSDTQYF.

The rearrangement links TRBV2 to TRBJ2-1; 8 bases are a match to TRBD2. The CDR3 has 13 amino acids. From germline, CDR1 is SNHLY and CDR2 FYNNEI. V lost 2 bases, J lost 10 bases, and 4 bases stayed unmatched. Here the CDR3 reads CASSETASGEQFF. CDR3 nucleotides: TGTGCCAGCAGTGAAACAGCTAGCGGGGAGCAGTTCTTC.

The gene calls are TRBV6-2 or TRBV6-3 and TRBJ2-1; D possibly uses TRBD1 or TRBD2 (5 bases each). Trimming removed 5 bases from V and 6 bases from J, with 20 bases in between. The CDR3 loop spans 16 amino acids. The germline gives CDR1 MNHEY, CDR2 SVGEGT. CDR3 sequence reads: CASSRARGRGPNEQFF. The DNA for the CDR3 is TGTGCCAGCAGTAGGGCTCGGGGCAGAGGGCCCAATGAGCAGTTCTTC.

CDR3 in amino acids: CATSTRDRPGETQYF. CDR3 nucleotides: TGTGCCACCAGCACCCGGGACAGGCCAGGGGAGACCCAGTACTTC. The chain combines TRBV15 with TRBJ2-5; 8 bases map to TRBD1. With 4 bases clipped from V and 5 bases from J, the junction kept 9 bases outside the gene matches. This CDR3 spans 15 amino acids. The germline CDR1 and CDR2 sequences are LNHNV and YYDKDF (reference sequence).

This clonotype was observed many times. V is TRBV20-1 and J is TRBJ1-6; no firm D call. Germline CDR1 reads DFQATT; CDR2 reads SNEGSKA (reference sequence). V was trimmed by 4 bases and J by 0 bases, leaving 10 bases between them. CDR3 length: 15 amino acids. The CDR3 nucleotides are TGCAGTGCTACAGTAGGGAGCTCCTATAATTCACCCCTCCACTTT. Translating gives CSATVGSSYNSPLHF.

The rearrangement links TRBV6-2 or TRBV6-3 to TRBJ2-3; 8 bases align to TRBD1. The CDR3 is made up of 14 amino acids. The V gene's germline CDR1 is MNHEY and CDR2 SVGEGT. The ends lost 7 bases at V and 6 bases at J; junction bases unmatched: 9. CDR3 sequence (DNA): TGTGCCAGCAAAACAGGGGGACGCGTGGATACGCAGTATTTT. Encoded protein: CASKTGGRVDTQYF.

The chain combines TRBV4-1 with TRBJ2-3; D gene uncertain. The germline V and J ends were trimmed by 1 base and 6 bases, with 11 bases remaining between them. CDR3 length equals 14 residues. Germline V gene data show CDR1 as MGHRA and CDR2 as YSYEKL. DNA of the CDR3: TGCGCCAGCAGCCAAGTCCACGTTGAGGATACGCAGTATTTT. This translates into CASSQVHVEDTQYF.

The V call is TRBV6-4, the J call TRBJ1-5; D remains ambiguous. Germline loops: CDR1 MRHNA, CDR2 SNTAGT. V was shortened by 0 bases and J by 0 bases, with 9 bases between the two germline ends. CDR3 length: 16 residues. In nucleotides, the CDR3 is TGTGCCAGCAGTGACTCAGGAGAGAATAGCAATCAGCCCCAGCATTTT. Its protein product is CASSDSGENSNQPQHF.

This clonotype was found many times. This rearrangement joins TRBV6-5 to TRBJ2-1; 10 bases fit TRBD1. This CDR3 comprises 15 residues. Trimming cost V 3 bases and J 3 bases; bases outside gene matches: 2. Per germline, CDR1 MNHEY and CDR2 SVGAGI. The CDR3 bases are TGTGCCAGCAGTTATGGACAGGGGGGCTACAATGAGCAGTTCTTC. Translated, it gives CASSYGQGGYNEQFF.

This clonotype was counted a few times. V is TRBV28 and J is TRBJ2-5, with D possibly being TRBD1 or TRBD2 (5 bases each). This CDR3 has 16 residues. Germline CDR1 reads MDHEN; CDR2 reads SYDVKM. Trimming removed 3 bases from V and 1 base from J, with 15 bases in between. CDR3 nucleotide sequence: TGTGCCAGCAGTTTCTCCGGGGCCATGACCCAAGAGACCCAGTACTTC. It is translated as CASSFSGAMTQETQYF.

This sequence joins TRBV12-3 or TRBV12-4 and TRBJ2-7, with D perhaps matching TRBD1 (6 bases). Trimming cost V 3 bases and J 3 bases, with 15 bases left between them. There are 15 residues in the CDR3. The CDR3 loop reads CASSFAGTSNYEQYF. The CDR3 nucleotides read TGTGCCAGCAGTTTCGCCGGGACAAGCAACTACGAGCAGTACTTC.

In this sample, this clonotype turned up a few times. The chain recombines TRBV15 with TRBJ2-3; no definite D call. From germline, CDR1 is LNHNV and CDR2 YYDKDF (reference sequence). The CDR3 spans 17 residues. V was clipped by 0 bases and J by 0 bases, with 13 bases between them. CDR3 sequence: CATSRDPLAASTDTQYF. CDR3 coding DNA: TGTGCCACCAGCAGAGATCCCCTTGCGGCTAGCACAGATACGCAGTATTTT.

This clonotype was counted many times. CDR3 in amino acids: CSAKEEGDQPQHF. The CDR3 DNA follows: TGCAGTGCCAAGGAGGAGGGGGATCAGCCCCAGCATTTT. V gene TRBV20-1 combines with J gene TRBJ1-5; possible D gene TRBD1, 6 bases. The V end was cut by 6 bases, the J end by 5 bases, with 14 bases between. Germline lookup yields CDR1 DFQATT and CDR2 SNEGSKA (reference sequence). The CDR3 extends over 13 amino acids.

The rearrangement links TRBV12-3 or TRBV12-4 to TRBJ1-5, with 7 bases matching TRBD1. The length of the CDR3 is 15 residues. Trimming cost V 6 bases and J 0 bases; bases outside gene matches: 5. The CDR3 loop is CASSQGGDSNQPQHF. The CDR3 nucleotides are TGTGCCAGCAGCCAGGGGGGGGATAGCAATCAGCCCCAGCATTTT.

The chain links TRBV6-9 to TRBJ2-1, with TRBD1 matching 8 bases. After removal of 7 bases from V and 1 base from J, the junction contained 9 bases not matched to a gene. CDR1 MNHGY and CDR2 SVAAGI come from the germline V gene. CDR3 length equals 16 residues. DNA of the CDR3: TGTGCCAGCAATTCGGGGCGGACAGGGTCCTACAATGAGCAGTTCTTC. This translates into CASNSGRTGSYNEQFF.

In this sample, this clonotype turned up a few times. The chain joins TRBV12-3 or TRBV12-4 to TRBJ2-7; TRBD1 aligns across 7 bases. The CDR3 runs to 14 residues. The V gene end was trimmed by 6 bases and the J gene end by 6 bases; junction bases not matched to a gene: 11. The CDR3 loop reads CASSKTGLPLEQYF. The CDR3 region has the DNA TGTGCCAGCAGCAAGACAGGGTTGCCCCTCGAGCAGTACTTC.